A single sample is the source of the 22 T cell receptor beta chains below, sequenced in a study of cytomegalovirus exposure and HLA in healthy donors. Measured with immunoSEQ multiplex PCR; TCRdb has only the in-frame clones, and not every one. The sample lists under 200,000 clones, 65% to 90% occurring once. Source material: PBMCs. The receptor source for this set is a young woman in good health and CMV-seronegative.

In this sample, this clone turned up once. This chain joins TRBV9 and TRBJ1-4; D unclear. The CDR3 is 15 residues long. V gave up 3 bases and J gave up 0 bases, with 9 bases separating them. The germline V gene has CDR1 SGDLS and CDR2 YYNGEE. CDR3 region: CASSGPPATNEKLFF. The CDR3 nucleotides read TGTGCCAGCAGCGGGCCTCCCGCAACTAATGAAAAACTGTTTTTT.

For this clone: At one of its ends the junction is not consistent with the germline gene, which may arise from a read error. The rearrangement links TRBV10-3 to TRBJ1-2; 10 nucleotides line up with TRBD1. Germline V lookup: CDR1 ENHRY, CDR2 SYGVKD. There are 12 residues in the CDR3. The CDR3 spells CGERGQGSGHTF. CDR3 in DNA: TGTGGGGAGAGGGGACAGGGGAGTGGCCACACCTTC.

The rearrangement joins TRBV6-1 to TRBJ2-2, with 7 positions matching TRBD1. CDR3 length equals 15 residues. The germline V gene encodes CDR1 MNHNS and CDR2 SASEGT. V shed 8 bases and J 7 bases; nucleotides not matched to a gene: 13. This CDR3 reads CASDTLRGLVGELFF. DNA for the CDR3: TGTGCCAGCGACACTCTAAGGGGGCTGGTCGGGGAGCTGTTTTTT.

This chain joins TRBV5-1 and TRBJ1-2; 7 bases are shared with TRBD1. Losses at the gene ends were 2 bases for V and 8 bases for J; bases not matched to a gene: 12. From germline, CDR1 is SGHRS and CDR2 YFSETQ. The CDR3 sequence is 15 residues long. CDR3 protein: CASSLQGSTVRGYTF. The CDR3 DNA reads TGCGCCAGCAGCTTACAGGGGAGTACGGTGAGGGGCTACACCTTC.

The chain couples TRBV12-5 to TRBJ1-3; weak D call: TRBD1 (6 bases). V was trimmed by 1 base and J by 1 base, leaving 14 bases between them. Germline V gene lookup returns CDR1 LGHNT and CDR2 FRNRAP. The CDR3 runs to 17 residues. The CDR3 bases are TGTGCTAGTGGTTTGGACCTCACAGGGCGATCTGGAAACACCATATATTTT. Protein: CASGLDLTGRSGNTIYF.

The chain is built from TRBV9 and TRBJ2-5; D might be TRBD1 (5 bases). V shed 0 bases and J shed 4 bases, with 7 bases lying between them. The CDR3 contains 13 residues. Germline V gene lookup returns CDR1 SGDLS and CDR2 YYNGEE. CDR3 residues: CASSVAQGETQYF. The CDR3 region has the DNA TGTGCCAGCAGCGTAGCCCAGGGAGAGACCCAGTACTTC. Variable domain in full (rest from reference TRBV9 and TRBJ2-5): DSGVTQTPKHLITATGQRVTLRCSPRSGDLSVYWYQQSLDQGLQFLIQYYNGEERAKGNILERFSAQQFPDLHSELNLSSLELGDSALYFCASSVAQGETQYFGPGTRLLVL.

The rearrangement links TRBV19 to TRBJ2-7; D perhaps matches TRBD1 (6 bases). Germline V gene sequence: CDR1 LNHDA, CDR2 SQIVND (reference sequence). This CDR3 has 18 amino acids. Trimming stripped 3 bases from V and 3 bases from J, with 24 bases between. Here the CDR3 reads CASSITAHRRGVLYEQYF. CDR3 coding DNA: TGTGCCAGTAGTATCACAGCCCACCGCAGGGGCGTCCTCTACGAGCAGTACTTC.

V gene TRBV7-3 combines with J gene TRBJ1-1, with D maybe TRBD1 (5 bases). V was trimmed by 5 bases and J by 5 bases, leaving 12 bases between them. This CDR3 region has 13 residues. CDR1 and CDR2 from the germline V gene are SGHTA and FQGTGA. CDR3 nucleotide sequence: TGTGCCAGCAGCCCCAGGGTGGGGACTGAAGCTTTCTTT. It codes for CASSPRVGTEAFF.

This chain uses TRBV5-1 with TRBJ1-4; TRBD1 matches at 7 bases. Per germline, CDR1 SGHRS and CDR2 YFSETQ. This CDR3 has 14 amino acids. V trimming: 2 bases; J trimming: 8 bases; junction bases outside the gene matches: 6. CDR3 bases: TGCGCCAGCAGCTTACAGGGGTCTGAGGAAAAACTGTTTTTT. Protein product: CASSLQGSEEKLFF.

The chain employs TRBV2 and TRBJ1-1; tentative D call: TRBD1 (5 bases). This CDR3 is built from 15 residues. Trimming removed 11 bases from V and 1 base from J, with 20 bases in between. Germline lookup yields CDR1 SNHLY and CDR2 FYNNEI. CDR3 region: CARDFRTARNTEAFF. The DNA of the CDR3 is TGTGCCCGGGACTTCAGGACGGCAAGGAACACTGAAGCTTTCTTT.

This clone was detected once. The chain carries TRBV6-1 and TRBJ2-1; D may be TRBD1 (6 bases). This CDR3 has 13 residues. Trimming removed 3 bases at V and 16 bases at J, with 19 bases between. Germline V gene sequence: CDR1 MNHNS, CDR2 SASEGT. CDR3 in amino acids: CASSESDRNFIFF. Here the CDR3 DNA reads TGTGCCAGCAGTGAGTCAGACAGGAATTTTATATTCTTC.

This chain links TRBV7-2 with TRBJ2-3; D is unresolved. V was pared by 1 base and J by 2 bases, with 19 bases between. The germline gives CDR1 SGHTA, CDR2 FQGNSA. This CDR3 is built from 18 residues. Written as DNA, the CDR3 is TGTGCCAGCAGCTTAGGTTTAGTCTCATCCTTATCCACAGATACGCAGTATTTT. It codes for CASSLGLVSSLSTDTQYF.

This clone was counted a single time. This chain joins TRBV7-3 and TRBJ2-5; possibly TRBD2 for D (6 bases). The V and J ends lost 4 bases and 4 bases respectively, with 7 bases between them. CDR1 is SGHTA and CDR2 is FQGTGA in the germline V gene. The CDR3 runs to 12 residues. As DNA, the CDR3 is TGTGCCAGCAGCTCCGGGGGAGAGACCCAGTACTTC. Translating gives CASSSGGETQYF.

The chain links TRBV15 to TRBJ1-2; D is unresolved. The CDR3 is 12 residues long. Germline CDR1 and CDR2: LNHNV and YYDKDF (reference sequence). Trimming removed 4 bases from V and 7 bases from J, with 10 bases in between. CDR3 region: CATSINAGGYTF. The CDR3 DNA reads TGTGCCACCAGCATAAATGCGGGTGGCTACACCTTC.

The CDR3 spells CASSAGRANGETQYF. The DNA of the CDR3 is TGTGCCAGCAGCGCTGGGCGCGCGAACGGAGAGACCCAGTACTTC. The V gene is TRBV9, the J gene TRBJ2-5; D is unclear. CDR1 is SGDLS, CDR2 YYNGEE, per germline. V was pared by 3 bases and J by 4 bases, with 16 bases between. The CDR3 is 15 residues long. The variable domain in full, completed from reference TRBV9 and TRBJ2-5, reads DSGVTQTPKHLITATGQRVTLRCSPRSGDLSVYWYQQSLDQGLQFLIQYYNGEERAKGNILERFSAQQFPDLHSELNLSSLELGDSALYFCASSAGRANGETQYFGPGTRLLVL.

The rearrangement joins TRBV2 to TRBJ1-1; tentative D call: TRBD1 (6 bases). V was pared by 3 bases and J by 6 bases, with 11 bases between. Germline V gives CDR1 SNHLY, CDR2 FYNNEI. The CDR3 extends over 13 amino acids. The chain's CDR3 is CASSERGGAEAFF. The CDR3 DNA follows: TGTGCCAGCAGTGAGAGGGGGGGAGCTGAAGCTTTCTTT.

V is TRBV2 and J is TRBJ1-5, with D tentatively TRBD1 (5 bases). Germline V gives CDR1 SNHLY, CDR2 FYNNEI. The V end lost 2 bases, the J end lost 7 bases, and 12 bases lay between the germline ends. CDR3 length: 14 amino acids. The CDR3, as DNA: TGTGCCAGCAGTGAATCCACGGGGGGACAGCCCCAGCATTTT. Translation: CASSESTGGQPQHF.

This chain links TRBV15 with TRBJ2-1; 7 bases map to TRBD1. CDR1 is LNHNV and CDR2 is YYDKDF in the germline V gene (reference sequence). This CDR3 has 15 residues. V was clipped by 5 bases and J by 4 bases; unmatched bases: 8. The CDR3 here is CATSPIGGGYNEQFF. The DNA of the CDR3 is TGTGCCACCAGCCCGATAGGGGGCGGGTACAATGAGCAGTTCTTC.

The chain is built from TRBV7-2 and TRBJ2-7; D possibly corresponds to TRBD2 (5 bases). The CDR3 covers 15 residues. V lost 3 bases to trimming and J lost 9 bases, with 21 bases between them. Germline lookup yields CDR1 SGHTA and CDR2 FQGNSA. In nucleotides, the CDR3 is TGTGCCAGCAGCTTCTTGGTAGCGAGTACAATGTGGCAGTACTTC. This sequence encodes CASSFLVASTMWQYF. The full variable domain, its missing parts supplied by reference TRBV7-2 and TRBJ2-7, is GAGVSQSPSNKVTEKGKDVELRCDPISGHTALYWYRQSLGQGLEFLIYFQGNSAPDKSGLPSDRFSAERTGGSVSTLTIQRTQQEDSAVYLCASSFLVASTMWQYFGPGTRLTVT.

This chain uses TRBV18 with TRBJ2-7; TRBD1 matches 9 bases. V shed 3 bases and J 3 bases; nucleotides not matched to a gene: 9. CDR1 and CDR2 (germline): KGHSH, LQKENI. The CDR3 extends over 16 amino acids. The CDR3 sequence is CASSPPTGGAYYEQYF. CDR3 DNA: TGTGCCAGCTCACCTCCTACAGGGGGCGCCTACTACGAGCAGTACTTC.

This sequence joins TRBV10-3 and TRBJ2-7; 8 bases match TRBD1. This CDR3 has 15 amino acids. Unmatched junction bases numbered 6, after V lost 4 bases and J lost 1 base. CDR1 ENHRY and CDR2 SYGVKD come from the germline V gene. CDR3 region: CAISAPGQGSYEQYF. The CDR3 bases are TGTGCCATCAGTGCCCCCGGACAGGGTTCCTACGAGCAGTACTTC.

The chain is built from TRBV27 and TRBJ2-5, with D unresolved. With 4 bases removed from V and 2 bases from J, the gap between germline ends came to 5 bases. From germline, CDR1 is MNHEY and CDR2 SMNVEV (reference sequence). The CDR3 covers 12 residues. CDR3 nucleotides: TGTGCCAGCAGTTCCCCTCAAGAGACCCAGTACTTC. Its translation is CASSSPQETQYF.